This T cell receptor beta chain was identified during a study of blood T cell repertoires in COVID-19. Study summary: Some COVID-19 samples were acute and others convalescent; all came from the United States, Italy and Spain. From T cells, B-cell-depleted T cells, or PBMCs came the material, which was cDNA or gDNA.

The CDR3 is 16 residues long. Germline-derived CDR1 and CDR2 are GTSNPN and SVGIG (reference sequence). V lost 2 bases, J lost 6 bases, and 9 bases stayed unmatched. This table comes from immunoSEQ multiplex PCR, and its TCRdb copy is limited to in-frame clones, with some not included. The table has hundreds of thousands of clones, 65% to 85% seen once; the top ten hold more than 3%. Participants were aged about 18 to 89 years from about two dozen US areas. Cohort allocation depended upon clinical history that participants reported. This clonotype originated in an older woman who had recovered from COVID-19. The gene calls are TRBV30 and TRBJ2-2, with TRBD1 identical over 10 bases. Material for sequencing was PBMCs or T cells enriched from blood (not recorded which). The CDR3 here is CAWSKPLDRGAGELFF. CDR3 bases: TGTGCCTGGAGTAAGCCTTTGGACAGGGGGGCCGGGGAGCTGTTTTTT.